Presented here are 7 T cell receptor beta chains from one specimen sequenced in a study of shared clonotypes between healthy human individuals. Profiled with immunoSEQ multiplex PCR; TCRdb holds only in-frame clones, not every one. The sample contains under 650,000 clones, about 96% of which appear only once. The sample comprised naive CD4+ T cells sorted from blood. Documented subset: CD45RA+ positively selected. These TCRs come from a woman aged 25 to 39 in good health.

The chain links TRBV5-4 to TRBJ2-7; D is perhaps TRBD2 (5 bases). Germline assignment: CDR1 SGHNT and CDR2 YYREEE (reference sequence). The CDR3 contains 13 residues. V dropped 1 base and J dropped 6 bases, with 11 bases sitting between them. The CDR3 protein is CASSLMWEREQYF. The CDR3 bases are TGTGCCAGCAGCTTGATGTGGGAGCGCGAGCAGTACTTC.

The J gene is TRBJ1-5, the V gene TRBV28, with D unresolved. The CDR3 is 14 amino acids. Trimming shortened V by 4 bases and J by 4 bases, and 11 bases separated the two germline ends. Germline CDR1 reads MDHEN; CDR2 reads SYDVKM. CDR3 sequence reads: CASSSHDGNQPQHF. DNA for the CDR3: TGTGCCAGCAGTTCCCACGACGGTAATCAGCCCCAGCATTTT. The full variable domain, its missing parts supplied by reference TRBV28 and TRBJ1-5, is DVKVTQSSRYLVKRTGEKVFLECVQDMDHENMFWYRQDPGLGLRLIYFSYDVKMKEKGDIPEGYSVSREKKERFSLILESASTNQTSMYLCASSSHDGNQPQHFGDGTRLSIL.

The chain carries TRBV6-5 and TRBJ2-2, with TRBD2 matching over 12 bases. The CDR3 loop spans 15 amino acids. V was pared by 8 bases and J by 7 bases, with 8 bases of the junction left unmatched. The germline V gene has CDR1 MNHEY and CDR2 SVGAGI. The CDR3 reads CASRPTSGSNGELFF. The CDR3 DNA follows: TGTGCCAGCCGTCCGACTAGCGGGAGTAACGGGGAGCTGTTTTTT.

The chain has TRBV4-1 and TRBJ2-4, with 7 positions matching TRBD2. The CDR3 loop spans 17 amino acids. CDR1 and CDR2 from the germline V gene are MGHRA and YSYEKL. V was pared by 4 bases and J by 1 base, with 10 bases of the junction left unmatched. CDR3 coding DNA: TGCGCCAGCAGCCCGGTTTTAGGCGGGAGTGCCAAAAACATTCAGTACTTC. Encoded protein: CASSPVLGGSAKNIQYF.

This chain joins TRBV6-5 and TRBJ1-2, with 7 bases lining up with TRBD1. With V trimmed by 0 bases and J by 8 bases, 3 bases remained unmatched. Germline lookup yields CDR1 MNHEY and CDR2 SVGAGI. The CDR3 sequence is 13 residues long. CDR3: CASSYSTGTGYTF. As DNA, the CDR3 is TGTGCCAGCAGTTACTCGACAGGGACGGGCTACACCTTC.

CDR3 coding DNA: TGTGCCAGCAGTGAAGACTCGAATTCACCCCTCCACTTT. Amino acids: CASSEDSNSPLHF. This chain joins TRBV2 and TRBJ1-6; no clear D. Trimming pared 1 base from V and 7 bases from J, leaving 5 bases between. The CDR3 totals 13 residues. CDR1 is SNHLY, CDR2 FYNNEI, per germline. The full variable domain, in which reference TRBV2 and TRBJ1-6 provide the parts outside the CDR3, is EPEVTQTPSHQVTQMGQEVILRCVPISNHLYFYWYRQILGQKVEFLVSFYNNEISEKSEIFDDQFSVERPDGSNFTLKIRSTKLEDSAMYFCASSEDSNSPLHFGNGTRLTVT.

The V and J genes are TRBV9 and TRBJ2-5; D unclear. The J call may not be correct, given that the DNA end is closer to TRBJ2-7. Germline V CDR1 and CDR2: SGDLS, YYNGEE. The CDR3 covers 14 residues. The CDR3, as DNA: TGTGCCAGCAGCGTAGCGGGCAGTACCTACGAGCAGTACTTC. Translated: CASSVAGSTYEQYF.